This T cell receptor beta chain appears in the sequencing data of a study of T-cell memory formation after mild COVID-19. TCR alpha and TCR beta cDNA libraries carrying sample barcodes and UMIs came from 5'RACE with constant-segment primers. Each CDR3 protein is one row after TCRdb ran MiXCR on the 5' RACE reads. Among hundreds of thousands of distinct CDR3 sequences listed, 7% to 10% were seen once. Overall study findings and caveats: The appearance of some responding clones in pre-infection memory suggested that cross-reactive memory joined.

Comments on this clonotype: What it binds is unknown.

Deletions cut 0 bases from V and 0 bases from J, with 12 bases between. CDR1 and CDR2 from the germline V gene are SGHRS and YFSETQ. CDR3 length: 16 residues. This sequence joins TRBV5-1 and TRBJ1-1; a possible D gene is TRBD1 (5 bases). The origin of this receptor is a man younger than 35 who had mild COVID-19 (a few samples of this study predate the infection). Cell type and time point are not known. The sequencing sample was made of PBMCs or a T cell subset sorted from them (not recorded which). CDR3 nucleotides: TGCGCCAGCAGCTTGGCCTGGGGGGGAATGAACACTGAAGCTTTCTTT. Translated, it gives CASSLAWGGMNTEAFF. Filled out from reference TRBV5-1 and TRBJ1-1, the complete variable domain reads KAGVTQTPRYLIKTRGQQVTLSCSPISGHRSVSWYQQTPGQGLQFLFEYFSETQRNKGNFPGRFSGRQFSNSRSEMNVSTLELGDSALYLCASSLAWGGMNTEAFFGQGTRLTVV.